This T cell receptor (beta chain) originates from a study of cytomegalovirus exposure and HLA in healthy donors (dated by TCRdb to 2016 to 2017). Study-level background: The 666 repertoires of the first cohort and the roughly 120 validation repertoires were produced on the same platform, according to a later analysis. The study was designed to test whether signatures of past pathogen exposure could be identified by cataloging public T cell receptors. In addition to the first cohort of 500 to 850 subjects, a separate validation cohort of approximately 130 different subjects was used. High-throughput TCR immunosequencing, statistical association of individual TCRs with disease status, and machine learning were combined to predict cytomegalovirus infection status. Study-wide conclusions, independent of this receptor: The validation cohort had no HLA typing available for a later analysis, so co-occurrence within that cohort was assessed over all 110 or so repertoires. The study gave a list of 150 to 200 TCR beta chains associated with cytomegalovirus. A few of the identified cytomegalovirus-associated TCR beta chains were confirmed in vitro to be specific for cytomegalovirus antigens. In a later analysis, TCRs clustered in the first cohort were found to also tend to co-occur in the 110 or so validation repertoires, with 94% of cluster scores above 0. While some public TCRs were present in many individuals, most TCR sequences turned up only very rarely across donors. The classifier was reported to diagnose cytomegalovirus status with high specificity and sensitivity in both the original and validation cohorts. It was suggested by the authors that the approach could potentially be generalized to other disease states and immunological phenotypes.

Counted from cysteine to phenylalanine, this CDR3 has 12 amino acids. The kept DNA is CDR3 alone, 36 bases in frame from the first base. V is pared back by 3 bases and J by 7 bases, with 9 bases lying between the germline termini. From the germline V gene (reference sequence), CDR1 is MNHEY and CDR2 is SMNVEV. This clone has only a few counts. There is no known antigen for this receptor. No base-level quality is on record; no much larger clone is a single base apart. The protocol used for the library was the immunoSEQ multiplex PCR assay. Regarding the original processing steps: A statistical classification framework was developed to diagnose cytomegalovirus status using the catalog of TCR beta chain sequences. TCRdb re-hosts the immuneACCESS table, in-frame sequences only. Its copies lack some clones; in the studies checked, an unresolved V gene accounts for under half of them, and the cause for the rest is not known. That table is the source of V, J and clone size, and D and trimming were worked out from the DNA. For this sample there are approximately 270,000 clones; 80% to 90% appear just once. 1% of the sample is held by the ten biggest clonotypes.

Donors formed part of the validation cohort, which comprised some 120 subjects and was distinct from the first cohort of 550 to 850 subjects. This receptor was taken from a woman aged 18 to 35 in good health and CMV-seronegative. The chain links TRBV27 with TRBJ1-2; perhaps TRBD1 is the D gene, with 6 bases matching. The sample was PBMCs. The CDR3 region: CASSLAGAGYTF. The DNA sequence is TGTGCCAGCAGTTTGGCGGGGGCTGGCTACACCTTC.